Below are 8 T cell receptor beta chains sequenced from a single sample in a study of T-cell memory formation after mild COVID-19. TCRdb ran MiXCR on the 5' RACE reads and lists one entry per CDR3 protein. The table includes 350,000 to 500,000 distinct CDR3 sequences, about a quarter detected once. Sequencing input: PBMCs or a T cell subset sorted from them (not recorded which). These receptors came from an adult woman who had mild COVID-19 (a few samples of this study predate the infection). Cell type and time point are not known.

The J gene is TRBJ2-7, the V gene TRBV27; 12 bases agree with TRBD2. Losses at the gene ends were 4 bases for V and 2 bases for J; bases not matched to a gene: 3. Germline CDR1 is MNHEY and CDR2 is SMNVEV (reference sequence). The CDR3 length is 15 residues. The CDR3 sequence: CASSSGLAGTYEQYF. In DNA, the CDR3 is TGTGCCAGCAGTTCCGGACTAGCGGGGACCTACGAGCAGTACTTC.

The chain recombines TRBV20-1 with TRBJ2-5; TRBD2 matches at 8 bases. Per germline, CDR1 DFQATT and CDR2 SNEGSKA (reference sequence). The J segment lost 1 base and the V segment lost 0 bases, leaving 7 bases of the junction unmatched. The CDR3 has 16 amino acids. CDR3 sequence reads: CSARDRVAGIQETQYF. The CDR3 coding sequence is TGCAGTGCTAGAGACAGGGTAGCGGGGATCCAAGAGACCCAGTACTTC.

This clonotype was observed a few times. This CDR3 reads CASRTSGELFF. CDR3 nucleotides: TGTGCCAGTCGGACCTCCGGGGAGCTGTTTTTT. The rearrangement uses TRBV6-5 and TRBJ2-2; no clear D gene. V shed 9 bases and J shed 6 bases, with 8 bases lying between them. Per germline, CDR1 MNHEY and CDR2 SVGAGI. The CDR3 has 11 residues.

Only a few counts were recorded for this clonotype. The V gene is TRBV19, the J gene TRBJ2-6; no clear D. The CDR3 contains 14 residues. V was trimmed by 6 bases and J by 0 bases, leaving 6 bases between them. Germline V lookup: CDR1 LNHDA, CDR2 SQIVND (reference sequence). CDR3 in DNA: TGTGCCAGTAGCCCGTACTCTGGGGCCAACGTCCTGACTTTC. It is translated as CASSPYSGANVLTF.

The chain combines TRBV25-1 with TRBJ2-7; D is perhaps TRBD1 (6 bases). This CDR3 spans 14 amino acids. V was trimmed by 2 bases and J by 1 base, leaving 9 bases between them. Germline V gene lookup returns CDR1 MGHDK and CDR2 SYGVNS. The CDR3 spells CASSEAQGSYEQYF. The CDR3 DNA reads as TGTGCCAGCAGTGAAGCGCAGGGGTCCTACGAGCAGTACTTC.

This clonotype was counted only a few times. V is TRBV9 and J is TRBJ1-3; a possible D gene is TRBD1 (5 bases). The germline V gene encodes CDR1 SGDLS and CDR2 YYNGEE. This CDR3 has 16 amino acids. V lost 0 bases and J lost 0, with 10 bases in between. DNA of the CDR3: TGTGCCAGCAGCGTAGTCCCAGGGAGCTCTGGAAACACCATATATTTT. Protein: CASSVVPGSSGNTIYF.

There are a few counts of this clonotype. The V and J genes are TRBV11-3 and TRBJ2-3, with unresolved D. Trimming cost V 5 bases and J 4 bases, with 10 bases left between them. CDR3 length: 13 residues. Germline V gene lookup returns CDR1 SGHNT and CDR2 YENEEA. The CDR3 here is CASSLTEADTQYF. CDR3 DNA: TGTGCCAGCAGCCTGACTGAAGCAGATACGCAGTATTTT.

The chain is built from TRBV4-1 and TRBJ2-3, with TRBD2 as a possible D gene (5 bases). V was cut by 7 bases and J by 3 bases, with 14 bases left in between. The CDR3 loop spans 14 amino acids. The germline V gene has CDR1 MGHRA and CDR2 YSYEKL. CDR3 sequence (DNA): TGCGCCAGCACACTAAATACGGGGACAGATACGCAGTATTTT. Encoded protein: CASTLNTGTDTQYF.